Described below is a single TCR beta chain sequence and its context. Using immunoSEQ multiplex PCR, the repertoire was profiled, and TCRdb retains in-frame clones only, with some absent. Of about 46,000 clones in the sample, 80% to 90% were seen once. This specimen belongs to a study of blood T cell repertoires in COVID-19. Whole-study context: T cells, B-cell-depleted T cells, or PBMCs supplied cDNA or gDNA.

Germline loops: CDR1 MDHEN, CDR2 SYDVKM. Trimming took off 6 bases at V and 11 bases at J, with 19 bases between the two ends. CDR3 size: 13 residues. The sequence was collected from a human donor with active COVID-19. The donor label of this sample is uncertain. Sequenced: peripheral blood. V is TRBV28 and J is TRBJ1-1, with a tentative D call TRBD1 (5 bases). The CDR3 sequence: CASSPIGVFVAFF. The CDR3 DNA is TGTGCCAGCAGCCCAATAGGGGTTTTCGTGGCTTTCTTT.